Listed below are T cell receptor beta chains from one sample, sequenced in a study of human T cells and chemical hapten exposure. TCRdb reanalysed the RACE reads using MiXCR and keeps one entry per CDR3 protein. The sample comprises some 180,000 distinct CDR3 sequences, around 25% of which are singletons, and under 2.5% rests with the top ten. The starting material was whole blood, obtained in connection with sensitization to the hapten diphenylcyclopropenone (DPC). The receptors shown here come from a woman aged 40-49 years with alopecia areata. Some clones in this sample may be carry-over from other donors' samples. Each CDR3 is given with its conserved first and last residue. The D gene is left open where the match is weak. The size entry is marked missing in some rows and otherwise reads once, few, many or a size class.

d_gene: -; j_gene: TRBJ2-3; abundance: few; v_gene: TRBV6-2/TRBV6-3; CDR3nt: TGTGCCAGCATCACTGGAGGCGCAGATACGCAGTATTTT; CDR3aa: CASITGGADTQYF
d_gene: -; j_gene: TRBJ1-1; abundance: -; v_gene: TRBV7-9; CDR3nt: TGTGCCAGCAGCTTAGCGGGGTCGGGGCGGAACACTGAAGCTTTCTTT; CDR3aa: CASSLAGSGRNTEAFF
d_gene: TRBD2; j_gene: TRBJ2-7; abundance: -; v_gene: TRBV4-1; CDR3nt: TGCGCCAGCAGCCAGGGACTAGCGAGAGGGTTTTACGAGCAGTACTTC; CDR3aa: CASSQGLARGFYEQYF
d_gene: -; j_gene: TRBJ1-1; abundance: few; v_gene: TRBV6-5; CDR3nt: TGTGCCAGCAGACCTTCTGATGGGACTGAAGCTTTCTTT; CDR3aa: CASRPSDGTEAFF
d_gene: TRBD1; j_gene: TRBJ1-2; abundance: -; v_gene: TRBV20-1; CDR3nt: TGCAGTGCAACGGGACAGGGAAATAACTATGGCTACACCTTC; CDR3aa: CSATGQGNNYGYTF
d_gene: TRBD2; j_gene: TRBJ2-1; abundance: -; v_gene: TRBV3-1; CDR3nt: TGTGCCAGCAGCGCCAGCGGGAGGTACAATGAGCAGTTCTTC; CDR3aa: CASSASGRYNEQFF
d_gene: TRBD2; j_gene: TRBJ2-5; abundance: -; v_gene: TRBV12-3/TRBV12-4; CDR3nt: TGTGCCAGCAGTTTCTTTGGACTAGCGACGGAAGAGACCCAGTACTTC; CDR3aa: CASSFFGLATEETQYF
d_gene: TRBD2; j_gene: TRBJ2-1; abundance: few; v_gene: TRBV15; CDR3nt: TGTGCCACCAGCTCCCGGACTAGCCGACCCAAGAGCTCCTACAATGAGCAGTTCTTC; CDR3aa: CATSSRTSRPKSSYNEQFF
d_gene: TRBD1; j_gene: TRBJ1-1; abundance: -; v_gene: TRBV24-1; CDR3nt: TGTGCCACCCGACCCCGGCAGGGGGCAGGAACTGAAGCTTTCTTT; CDR3aa: CATRPRQGAGTEAFF
d_gene: TRBD2; j_gene: TRBJ2-1; abundance: few; v_gene: TRBV28; CDR3nt: TGTGCCAGCAGTTTACCTTCTAGCGGGAGTTGGTACAATGAGCAGTTCTTC; CDR3aa: CASSLPSSGSWYNEQFF
d_gene: TRBD2; j_gene: TRBJ2-1; abundance: many; v_gene: TRBV10-3; CDR3nt: TGTGCCATCAGTGAATCTAGCGGGAGGGATAATGAGCAGTTCTTC; CDR3aa: CAISESSGRDNEQFF
d_gene: -; j_gene: TRBJ2-7; abundance: few; v_gene: TRBV4-3; CDR3nt: TGCGCCAGCAGCCAAGACCGACTAATGGAGCAGTACTTC; CDR3aa: CASSQDRLMEQYF
d_gene: -; j_gene: TRBJ1-2; abundance: -; v_gene: TRBV20-1; CDR3nt: TGCAGTGCTAGTGGTGGGGGGGGCTATGGCTACACCTTC; CDR3aa: CSASGGGGYGYTF
d_gene: -; j_gene: TRBJ2-1; abundance: -; v_gene: TRBV6-5; CDR3nt: TGTGCCAGCAGTATATATCGTTCAGGCCATGAGCAGTTCTTC; CDR3aa: CASSIYRSGHEQFF
d_gene: -; j_gene: TRBJ1-3; abundance: -; v_gene: TRBV4-1; CDR3nt: TGCGCCAGCAGCCAGACCGGTGCGTTCGGAAACACCATATATTTT; CDR3aa: CASSQTGAFGNTIYF
d_gene: -; j_gene: TRBJ2-7; abundance: few; v_gene: TRBV7-2; CDR3nt: TGTGCCAGCAGCGCCGCGGGTTACCAGCAGTACTTC; CDR3aa: CASSAAGYQQYF
d_gene: -; j_gene: TRBJ1-6; abundance: -; v_gene: TRBV15; CDR3nt: TGTGCCACCAGCAGGGGACTGGGAAATTCACCCCTCCACTTT; CDR3aa: CATSRGLGNSPLHF
d_gene: -; j_gene: TRBJ1-5; abundance: few; v_gene: TRBV24-1; CDR3nt: TGTGCCACCAGTTTTGGCAATCAGCCCCAGCATTTT; CDR3aa: CATSFGNQPQHF
d_gene: -; j_gene: TRBJ1-5; abundance: -; v_gene: TRBV7-8; CDR3nt: TGTGCCAGCAGCTTATTCGTGGGGAAGGGCAATCAGCCCCAGCATTTT; CDR3aa: CASSLFVGKGNQPQHF
d_gene: -; j_gene: TRBJ1-5; abundance: -; v_gene: TRBV4-2; CDR3nt: TGTGCCAGCAGCCAAGTACAGGGCGGGGGTGGCAATCAGCCCCAGCATTTT; CDR3aa: CASSQVQGGGGNQPQHF
d_gene: -; j_gene: TRBJ2-3; abundance: many; v_gene: TRBV7-2; CDR3nt: TGTGCCAGCAGCCTCAGGGAAGCAGTAGGGTCAGATACGCAGTATTTT; CDR3aa: CASSLREAVGSDTQYF
d_gene: -; j_gene: TRBJ2-1; abundance: few; v_gene: TRBV28; CDR3nt: TGTGCCAGCAGCCTAACAGGGATAGGAAATGAGCAGTTCTTC; CDR3aa: CASSLTGIGNEQFF
d_gene: -; j_gene: TRBJ1-2; abundance: -; v_gene: TRBV4-2; CDR3nt: TGTGCCAGCAGCCAAGACGGTCCGACTAACTATGGCTACACCTTC; CDR3aa: CASSQDGPTNYGYTF
d_gene: -; j_gene: TRBJ1-5; abundance: few; v_gene: TRBV20-1; CDR3nt: TGCAGTGCTAATCGAGGCAATCAGCCCCAGCATTTT; CDR3aa: CSANRGNQPQHF
d_gene: TRBD1; j_gene: TRBJ1-5; abundance: -; v_gene: TRBV29-1; CDR3nt: TGCAGCGTTAGCCGGGACAGTGATCAGCCCCAGCATTTT; CDR3aa: CSVSRDSDQPQHF
d_gene: TRBD2; j_gene: TRBJ2-3; abundance: once; v_gene: TRBV7-2; CDR3nt: TGTGCCAGCAGCTTAGTAGGACTAGCGAAAGATACGCAGTATTTT; CDR3aa: CASSLVGLAKDTQYF
d_gene: -; j_gene: TRBJ1-1; abundance: few; v_gene: TRBV29-1; CDR3nt: TGCAGCCATCAGCGGAGCACTGAAGCTTTCTTT; CDR3aa: CSHQRSTEAFF
d_gene: -; j_gene: TRBJ1-6; abundance: -; v_gene: TRBV6-5; CDR3nt: TGTGCCAGCAGACAGAGCTCCTATAATTCACCCCTCCACTTT; CDR3aa: CASRQSSYNSPLHF
d_gene: -; j_gene: TRBJ2-1; abundance: -; v_gene: TRBV20-1; CDR3nt: TGCAGTGCTAGAGGACTTTTCTCCTACAATGAGCAGTTCTTC; CDR3aa: CSARGLFSYNEQFF
d_gene: -; j_gene: TRBJ2-1; abundance: few; v_gene: TRBV6-2/TRBV6-3; CDR3nt: TGTGCCAGCAGCTACGTCCCGACAGCGTACAATGAGCAGTTCTTC; CDR3aa: CASSYVPTAYNEQFF
d_gene: TRBD2; j_gene: TRBJ2-1; abundance: -; v_gene: TRBV20-1; CDR3nt: TGCAGTGCTAGAGTCCCTAGCGGTTACAATGAGCAGTTCTTC; CDR3aa: CSARVPSGYNEQFF
d_gene: -; j_gene: TRBJ2-5; abundance: -; v_gene: TRBV7-2; CDR3nt: TGTGCCAGCAGTCTTCCCCCGTTCCAAGAGACCCAGTACTTC; CDR3aa: CASSLPPFQETQYF
d_gene: -; j_gene: TRBJ1-1; abundance: few; v_gene: TRBV6-2/TRBV6-3; CDR3nt: TGTGCCAGCATCGAACAGGGCCTGGGCAGTAACACTGAAGCTTTCTTT; CDR3aa: CASIEQGLGSNTEAFF